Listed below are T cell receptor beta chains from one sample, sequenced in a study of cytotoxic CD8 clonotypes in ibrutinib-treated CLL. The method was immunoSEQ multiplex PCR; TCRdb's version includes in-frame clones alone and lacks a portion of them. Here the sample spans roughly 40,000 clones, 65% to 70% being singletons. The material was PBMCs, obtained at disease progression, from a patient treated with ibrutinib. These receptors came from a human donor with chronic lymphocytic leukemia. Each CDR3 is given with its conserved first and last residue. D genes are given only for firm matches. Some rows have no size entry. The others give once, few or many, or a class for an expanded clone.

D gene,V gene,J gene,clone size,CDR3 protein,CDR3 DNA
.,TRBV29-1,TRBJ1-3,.,CSVDAGLGGNTIYF,TGCAGCGTTGACGCAGGGCTGGGGGGAAACACCATATATTTT
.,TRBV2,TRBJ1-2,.,CASTRGDGYTF,TGTGCCAGCACGAGGGGGGATGGCTACACCTTC
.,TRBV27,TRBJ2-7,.,CASMGIGSPPYEQYF,TGTGCCAGTATGGGAATCGGGAGCCCACCCTACGAGCAGTACTTC
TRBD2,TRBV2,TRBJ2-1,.,CASSGPYLRERSNEQFF,TGTGCCAGCAGTGGCCCTTACTTGCGGGAGCGCTCCAATGAGCAGTTCTTC
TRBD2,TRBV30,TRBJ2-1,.,CAWSSGTSRFF,TGTGCCTGGAGCTCCGGGACTAGCCGGTTCTTC
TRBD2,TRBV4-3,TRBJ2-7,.,CASSQTGTSGYEQYF,TGCGCCAGCAGCCAAACCGGGACTAGCGGCTACGAGCAGTACTTC
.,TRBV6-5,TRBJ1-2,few,CASSYSRGDYGYTF,TGTGCCAGCAGTTACTCCAGAGGGGACTATGGCTACACCTTC
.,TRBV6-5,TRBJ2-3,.,CASSPGVATDTQYF,TGTGCCAGCAGCCCCGGTGTTGCCACAGATACGCAGTATTTT
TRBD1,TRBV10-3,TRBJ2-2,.,CAIRPGTGETGELFF,TGTGCCATCAGACCGGGGACAGGTGAAACCGGGGAGCTGTTTTTT
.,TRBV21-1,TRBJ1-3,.,CASSKPQGSSGNTIYF,TGTGCCAGCAGCAAGCCACAGGGCTCCTCTGGAAACACCATATATTTT
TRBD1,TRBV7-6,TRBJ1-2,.,CASSSGQGNYGYTF,TGTGCCAGCAGCTCAGGACAGGGGAACTATGGCTACACCTTC
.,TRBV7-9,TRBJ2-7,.,CASSSAGRAEPYEQYF,TGTGCCAGCAGCTCTGCAGGCAGGGCCGAACCGTACGAGCAGTACTTC
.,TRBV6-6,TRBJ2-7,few,CASSYLGHQYEQYF,TGTGCCAGCAGTTACTTAGGACACCAGTACGAGCAGTACTTC
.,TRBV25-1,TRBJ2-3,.,CASSAWDSTDTQYF,TGTGCCAGCAGTGCTTGGGACTCTACAGATACGCAGTATTTT
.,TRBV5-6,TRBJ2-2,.,CASSLVVTPNTGELFF,TGTGCCAGCAGCTTGGTTGTGACACCCAACACCGGGGAGCTGTTTTTT
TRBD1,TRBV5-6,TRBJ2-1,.,CASSLDYRDRDGYGEQFF,TGTGCCAGCAGCTTGGATTACCGGGACAGGGACGGTTACGGGGAGCAGTTCTTC
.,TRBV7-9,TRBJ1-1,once,CASSLEGSNTEAFF,TGTGCCAGCAGCTTAGAGGGATCGAACACTGAAGCTTTCTTT
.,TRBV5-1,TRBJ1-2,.,CASSLSQGSGYTF,TGCGCCAGCAGCTTGAGTCAGGGAAGCGGCTACACCTTC
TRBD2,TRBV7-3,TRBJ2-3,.,CASSDSGRASVDTQYF,TGTGCCAGCAGCGATAGCGGGAGGGCCTCGGTAGATACGCAGTATTTT
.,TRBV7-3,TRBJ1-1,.,CASSLTFGAGNTEAFF,TGTGCCAGCAGCTTAACGTTCGGGGCAGGAAACACTGAAGCTTTCTTT
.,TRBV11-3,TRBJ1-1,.,CASSLGGSHPEAFF,TGTGCCAGCAGCTTAGGGGGTTCTCATCCTGAAGCTTTCTTT
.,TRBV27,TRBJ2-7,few,CASSLTTGFAYEQYF,TGTGCCAGCAGTTTAACGACAGGATTTGCCTACGAGCAGTACTTC
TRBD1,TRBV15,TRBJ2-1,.,CATNGGQGGFDEQFF,TGTGCCACCAACGGAGGACAGGGAGGATTCGATGAGCAGTTCTTC
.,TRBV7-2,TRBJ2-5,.,CASSLAEGETQYF,TGTGCCAGCAGCTTAGCTGAGGGAGAGACCCAGTACTTC
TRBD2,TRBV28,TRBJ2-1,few,CASSLGRAVGNEQFF,TGTGCCAGCAGTCTCGGGAGGGCAGTGGGAAATGAGCAGTTCTTC
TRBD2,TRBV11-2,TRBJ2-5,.,CASSVTSGRETQYF,TGTGCCAGCAGCGTTACTAGCGGGAGAGAGACCCAGTACTTC
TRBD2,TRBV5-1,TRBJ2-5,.,CASSLASGGAEETQYF,TGCGCCAGCAGCTTGGCCAGCGGGGGCGCGGAAGAGACCCAGTACTTC
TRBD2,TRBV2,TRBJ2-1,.,CASSRGRGNEQFF,TGTGCCAGCAGTCGAGGGAGGGGCAATGAGCAGTTCTTC
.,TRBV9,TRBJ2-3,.,CASSVAGGPGTDTQYF,TGTGCCAGCAGCGTAGCCGGGGGTCCAGGGACAGATACGCAGTATTTT
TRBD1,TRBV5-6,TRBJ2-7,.,CASSRDRGSYEQYF,TGTGCCAGCAGCCGGGACAGGGGGTCCTACGAGCAGTACTTC
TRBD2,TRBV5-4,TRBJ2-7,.,CASSSPLGSGSVEQYF,TGTGCCAGCAGCTCCCCCCTCGGGAGCGGGAGTGTCGAGCAGTACTTC